Listed below are T cell receptor beta chains from one sample, sequenced in a study of shared clonotypes between healthy human individuals. The table came from immunoSEQ multiplex PCR; TCRdb's copy has only in-frame clones and leaves some out. The table lists nearly 500,000 clones, about three quarters of them singletons. The sequenced sample consisted of PBMCs. These receptors came from a woman between 40 and 55 years old in good health. Some clones in this sample may be carry-over from other donors' samples. The CDR3 runs from the conserved cysteine through the conserved F or W. Each record gives: D gene, V gene, clone size, J gene, CDR3 DNA, CDR3 protein. A D gene is named only where the DNA matches it firmly. Not all rows give a size; the values are once, few, many and, for expanded clones, a class.

d_call: .
v_call: TRBV4-2
clone_size: .
j_call: TRBJ2-1
cdr3_nt: TGTGCCAGCAGCCAAGGTTGGCGGGTGGAAGAGCAGTTCTTC
cdr3_aa: CASSQGWRVEEQFF

d_call: .
v_call: TRBV11-3
clone_size: .
j_call: TRBJ2-1
cdr3_nt: TGTGCCAGCCAACAGGAGGCCGGGCACAATGAGCAGTTCTTC
cdr3_aa: CASQQEAGHNEQFF

d_call: .
v_call: TRBV5-1
clone_size: .
j_call: TRBJ2-3
cdr3_nt: TGCGCCAGCAGCTTAATGGGCGGGGATAGGGATACGCAGTATTTT
cdr3_aa: CASSLMGGDRDTQYF

d_call: .
v_call: TRBV29-1
clone_size: .
j_call: TRBJ2-6
cdr3_nt: TGCAGCGTTGTATTACAGGGCCGTGGGGCCAACGTCCTGACTTTC
cdr3_aa: CSVVLQGRGANVLTF

d_call: .
v_call: TRBV4-3
clone_size: .
j_call: TRBJ2-7
cdr3_nt: TGCGCCAGCAGCCAAGTACTCTACGAGCAGTACTTC
cdr3_aa: CASSQVLYEQYF

d_call: TRBD1
v_call: TRBV7-8
clone_size: .
j_call: TRBJ2-1
cdr3_nt: TGTGCCAGCAACAGTAGGGGGCGGAGCTCCTACAATGAGCAGTTCTTC
cdr3_aa: CASNSRGRSSYNEQFF

d_call: .
v_call: TRBV29-1
clone_size: .
j_call: TRBJ2-1
cdr3_nt: TGCAGCGTTAGAGGGACAGGCGGGGGTGAGCAGTTCTTC
cdr3_aa: CSVRGTGGGEQFF

d_call: .
v_call: TRBV19
clone_size: once
j_call: TRBJ2-2
cdr3_nt: TGTGCCAGTAGTATGTATGCAGGGACCGGAGTTGGGGAGCTGTTTTTT
cdr3_aa: CASSMYAGTGVGELFF

d_call: .
v_call: TRBV5-1
clone_size: .
j_call: TRBJ2-2
cdr3_nt: TGCGCCAGCAGCTTGAATAGGAATCGGCTCGGGGAGCTGTTTTTT
cdr3_aa: CASSLNRNRLGELFF

d_call: TRBD1
v_call: TRBV18
clone_size: .
j_call: TRBJ1-4
cdr3_nt: TGTGCCAGCTCAACGGACAGGGCGGGAAATGAAAAACTGTTTTTT
cdr3_aa: CASSTDRAGNEKLFF

d_call: TRBD1
v_call: TRBV6-1
clone_size: few
j_call: TRBJ1-2
cdr3_nt: TGTGCCAGCAGTGAACTGGACAGGGGGCTCGATGGCTACACCTTC
cdr3_aa: CASSELDRGLDGYTF

d_call: .
v_call: TRBV4-1
clone_size: .
j_call: TRBJ2-2
cdr3_nt: TGCGCCAGCAGCCAAGAGCTGCTGAGGTGGGAAAAGACCGGGGAGCTGTTTTTT
cdr3_aa: CASSQELLRWEKTGELFF

d_call: .
v_call: TRBV18
clone_size: .
j_call: TRBJ2-7
cdr3_nt: TGTGCCAGCTCACTCTCGGCCACCTACGAGCAGTACTTC
cdr3_aa: CASSLSATYEQYF

d_call: .
v_call: TRBV5-6
clone_size: .
j_call: TRBJ2-5
cdr3_nt: TGTGCCAGCAGCTATCAAGAGACCCAGTACTTC
cdr3_aa: CASSYQETQYF

d_call: TRBD1
v_call: TRBV28
clone_size: .
j_call: TRBJ1-1
cdr3_nt: TGTGCCAGCAGTTTATATTCTGGGACAGCGAACACTGAAGCTTTCTTT
cdr3_aa: CASSLYSGTANTEAFF

d_call: .
v_call: TRBV4-1
clone_size: .
j_call: TRBJ2-2
cdr3_nt: TGCGCCAGCAGATGGCGGGAAGATAACACCGGGGAGCTGTTTTTT
cdr3_aa: CASRWREDNTGELFF

d_call: TRBD2
v_call: TRBV6-5
clone_size: once
j_call: TRBJ2-1
cdr3_nt: TGTGCCAGCAGTTACACCCGACTAGCGGGAGCCCATGAGCAGTTCTTC
cdr3_aa: CASSYTRLAGAHEQFF

d_call: .
v_call: TRBV5-4
clone_size: .
j_call: TRBJ2-1
cdr3_nt: TGTGCCAGCAGCTTGGCCCCCGACGGGGGCAATGAGCAGTTCTTC
cdr3_aa: CASSLAPDGGNEQFF

d_call: TRBD1
v_call: TRBV7-9
clone_size: .
j_call: TRBJ2-7
cdr3_nt: TGTGCCAGCAGCCACCCGACAGGGAACGAGCAGTACTTC
cdr3_aa: CASSHPTGNEQYF

d_call: .
v_call: TRBV6-4
clone_size: .
j_call: TRBJ2-3
cdr3_nt: TGTGCCAGCAGCTGGGACTCCCCGGGAGACGGCACAGATACGCAGTATTTT
cdr3_aa: CASSWDSPGDGTDTQYF

d_call: TRBD1
v_call: TRBV10-2
clone_size: .
j_call: TRBJ2-7
cdr3_nt: TGCGCCAGCAGTGAGTCTGGACAGGGCGCAGACGAGCAGTACTTC
cdr3_aa: CASSESGQGADEQYF

d_call: TRBD2
v_call: TRBV18
clone_size: .
j_call: TRBJ2-7
cdr3_nt: TGTGCCAGCTCGCCACGACTAGCGGGAGACTTTGGGGAGCAGTACTTC
cdr3_aa: CASSPRLAGDFGEQYF

d_call: .
v_call: TRBV2
clone_size: .
j_call: TRBJ2-7
cdr3_nt: TGTGCCAGCCGAAGGTCCGTGGGGTACGAGCAGTACTTC
cdr3_aa: CASRRSVGYEQYF

d_call: TRBD1
v_call: TRBV7-9
clone_size: .
j_call: TRBJ1-4
cdr3_nt: TGTGCCAGCAGCTCCCCGGGACAGGGGGCTGTTCTCGCTAATGAAAAACTGTTTTTT
cdr3_aa: CASSSPGQGAVLANEKLFF

d_call: .
v_call: TRBV5-8
clone_size: .
j_call: TRBJ2-3
cdr3_nt: TGTGCCAGCAGCTTACTCCCGGGGAGCAGCACAGATACGCAGTATTTT
cdr3_aa: CASSLLPGSSTDTQYF

d_call: TRBD2
v_call: TRBV27
clone_size: .
j_call: TRBJ2-5
cdr3_nt: TGTGCCAGCAGTTTATCCGTAGCGGGAGTTGGAGAGACCCAGTACTTC
cdr3_aa: CASSLSVAGVGETQYF

d_call: TRBD2
v_call: TRBV19
clone_size: .
j_call: TRBJ2-1
cdr3_nt: TGTGCCAGTAGTAAGGGACTAGCGGGATACAATGAGCAGTTCTTC
cdr3_aa: CASSKGLAGYNEQFF

d_call: .
v_call: TRBV6-1
clone_size: many
j_call: TRBJ1-3
cdr3_nt: TGTGCCAGCAGTGAAGTTAACCGAAATAAGGACACCATATATTTT
cdr3_aa: CASSEVNRNKDTIYF

d_call: TRBD1
v_call: TRBV6-1
clone_size: few
j_call: TRBJ1-1
cdr3_nt: TGTGCCAGCACAATACAGGGGTTAAACACTGAAGCTTTCTTT
cdr3_aa: CASTIQGLNTEAFF

d_call: .
v_call: TRBV19
clone_size: few
j_call: TRBJ2-6
cdr3_nt: TGTGCCAGTAGTATGACATACGGGGCCAACGTCCTGACTTTC
cdr3_aa: CASSMTYGANVLTF

d_call: .
v_call: TRBV9
clone_size: .
j_call: TRBJ2-3
cdr3_nt: TGTGCCAGCAGCGTAGCCCCCCACGTTGGAGATACGCAGTATTTT
cdr3_aa: CASSVAPHVGDTQYF

d_call: .
v_call: TRBV6-5
clone_size: .
j_call: TRBJ1-5
cdr3_nt: TGTGCCAGCAAGGGGGTTGGTCAGCCCCAGCATTTT
cdr3_aa: CASKGVGQPQHF

d_call: TRBD2
v_call: TRBV4-1
clone_size: .
j_call: TRBJ2-5
cdr3_nt: TGCGCCAGCAGCAGAGAGGGACTAGCGGGTGGAAAAGAGACCCAGTACTTC
cdr3_aa: CASSREGLAGGKETQYF

d_call: .
v_call: TRBV4-1
clone_size: once
j_call: TRBJ1-1
cdr3_nt: TGCGCCAGCAGCCAATCGACCCTCCTAGGGTGGCCTGAAGCTTTCTTT
cdr3_aa: CASSQSTLLGWPEAFF

d_call: .
v_call: TRBV11-2
clone_size: .
j_call: TRBJ2-7
cdr3_nt: TGTGCCAGCCTTTCAGCCTGGGGTTACGAGCAGTACTTC
cdr3_aa: CASLSAWGYEQYF

d_call: .
v_call: TRBV7-6
clone_size: .
j_call: TRBJ1-1
cdr3_nt: TGTGCCAGCAGCCCAACCCACGTGAATTCTGAAGCTTTCTTT
cdr3_aa: CASSPTHVNSEAFF

d_call: TRBD2
v_call: TRBV2
clone_size: .
j_call: TRBJ2-5
cdr3_nt: TGTGCCAGCAGTGATGCGGGAGGGGCGGAGACCCAGTACTTC
cdr3_aa: CASSDAGGAETQYF

d_call: .
v_call: TRBV25-1
clone_size: .
j_call: TRBJ1-1
cdr3_nt: TGTGCCAGCAGTGATGGTCGGGCTGGGGACACTGAAGCTTTCTTT
cdr3_aa: CASSDGRAGDTEAFF

d_call: TRBD1
v_call: TRBV5-8
clone_size: .
j_call: TRBJ2-7
cdr3_nt: TGTGCCAGCAGCTTGGACAGGGGGGTGGATCGGCAGTACTTC
cdr3_aa: CASSLDRGVDRQYF

d_call: TRBD2
v_call: TRBV27
clone_size: .
j_call: TRBJ2-3
cdr3_nt: TGTGCCAGCAGATTTCGACTAGCGGAACGCACAGATACGCAGTATTTT
cdr3_aa: CASRFRLAERTDTQYF

d_call: .
v_call: TRBV2
clone_size: .
j_call: TRBJ1-2
cdr3_nt: TGTGCCAGCAGTGAAGGGAACCAGGGAAACTATGGCTACACCTTC
cdr3_aa: CASSEGNQGNYGYTF

d_call: TRBD2
v_call: TRBV19
clone_size: .
j_call: TRBJ2-1
cdr3_nt: TGTGCCAGTAGTATGCTTACTAGCGGGGGGGTCTACAATGAGCAGTTCTTC
cdr3_aa: CASSMLTSGGVYNEQFF

d_call: .
v_call: TRBV30
clone_size: .
j_call: TRBJ2-2
cdr3_nt: TGTGCCTGGAGTGTGGTCGGCGCCGGGGAGCTGTTTTTT
cdr3_aa: CAWSVVGAGELFF

d_call: TRBD1
v_call: TRBV28
clone_size: .
j_call: TRBJ2-7
cdr3_nt: TGTGCCAGCACCTTACCCACAGGGGTTGGCGAGCAGTACTTC
cdr3_aa: CASTLPTGVGEQYF

d_call: TRBD2
v_call: TRBV19
clone_size: few
j_call: TRBJ2-7
cdr3_nt: TGTGCCAGTAGTTTCGGACTAGCGGGGGCTTCCTACGAGCAGTACTTC
cdr3_aa: CASSFGLAGASYEQYF

d_call: TRBD2
v_call: TRBV6-6
clone_size: many
j_call: TRBJ2-1
cdr3_nt: TGTGCCAGCAGTTACTCTGGCGGGGGCTACAATGAGCAGTTCTTC
cdr3_aa: CASSYSGGGYNEQFF

d_call: TRBD2
v_call: TRBV7-9
clone_size: .
j_call: TRBJ2-7
cdr3_nt: TGTGCCAGCAGCTTTGGGGGGGAGAGCTACGAGCAGTACTTC
cdr3_aa: CASSFGGESYEQYF

d_call: .
v_call: TRBV4-2
clone_size: .
j_call: TRBJ2-7
cdr3_nt: TGTGCCAGCAGCCAGGGGGTAGCAGACTCCTACGAGCAGTACTTC
cdr3_aa: CASSQGVADSYEQYF

d_call: .
v_call: TRBV9
clone_size: .
j_call: TRBJ1-4
cdr3_nt: TGTGCCAGCAGCGCAAGCTTTGGGGGCTTGCGTGAAAAACTGTTTTTT
cdr3_aa: CASSASFGGLREKLFF

d_call: .
v_call: TRBV2
clone_size: .
j_call: TRBJ1-5
cdr3_nt: TGTGCCAGCAGTGAGTCCCAAGGGCTGAGCAATCAGCCCCAGCATTTT
cdr3_aa: CASSESQGLSNQPQHF

d_call: .
v_call: TRBV28
clone_size: .
j_call: TRBJ2-1
cdr3_nt: TGTGCCAGCAGTTTTGGCAGGGAGCACAATGAGCAGTTCTTC
cdr3_aa: CASSFGREHNEQFF

d_call: .
v_call: TRBV7-2
clone_size: .
j_call: TRBJ2-1
cdr3_nt: TGTGCCAGCACCTGGGGGGTGAGCTCCTACAATGAGCAGTTCTTC
cdr3_aa: CASTWGVSSYNEQFF

d_call: TRBD1
v_call: TRBV6-1
clone_size: .
j_call: TRBJ2-4
cdr3_nt: TGTGCCAGCAGTATAGCGGGACAGGGGAAAAACATTCAGTACTTC
cdr3_aa: CASSIAGQGKNIQYF

d_call: .
v_call: TRBV20-1
clone_size: .
j_call: TRBJ2-1
cdr3_nt: TGCAGTGCTGTCGCGACCGATGAGCAGTTCTTC
cdr3_aa: CSAVATDEQFF

d_call: TRBD2
v_call: TRBV2
clone_size: .
j_call: TRBJ2-1
cdr3_nt: TGTGCCAGCAGTACCGGACTAGCGGGGTTCCAGTTCTTC
cdr3_aa: CASSTGLAGFQFF

d_call: TRBD1
v_call: TRBV5-1
clone_size: .
j_call: TRBJ2-7
cdr3_nt: TGCGCCAGCAGCTCGGACAGGCGCTCCTACGAGCAGTACTTC
cdr3_aa: CASSSDRRSYEQYF

d_call: TRBD2
v_call: TRBV4-3
clone_size: .
j_call: TRBJ2-1
cdr3_nt: TGCGCCAGCAGCTTGGCGGGAGCGGGAGAGCAGTTCTTC
cdr3_aa: CASSLAGAGEQFF

d_call: .
v_call: TRBV5-6
clone_size: .
j_call: TRBJ2-7
cdr3_nt: TGTGCCAGCAGCTTGGTGGGGAATTACGGGCAGTACTTC
cdr3_aa: CASSLVGNYGQYF

d_call: TRBD1
v_call: TRBV19
clone_size: .
j_call: TRBJ2-3
cdr3_nt: TGTGCCAGTAGTAGGGGGACAGTCGGTTTGCACACAGATACGCAGTATTTT
cdr3_aa: CASSRGTVGLHTDTQYF